These T cell receptor beta chains were read from a single sample in a study of cytomegalovirus exposure and HLA in healthy donors. Libraries were prepared by immunoSEQ multiplex PCR; TCRdb keeps only in-frame clonotypes and omits some of them. The table has around 100,000 clones, roughly 79% seen once. The sequencing input was PBMCs. These TCRs come from a woman in her 70s in good health and CMV-seropositive. The CDR3 runs from the conserved cysteine through the conserved F or W. D genes are given only for firm matches. Clone size, where shown, is once, few, many, or a class for clones that have expanded.

D gene	clone size	J gene	V gene	CDR3 DNA	CDR3 protein
NA	once	TRBJ2-1	TRBV7-8	TGTGCCAGCAGCCCGGGGTCCCGGGACTACAATGAGCAGTTCTTC	CASSPGSRDYNEQFF
TRBD2	NA	TRBJ2-1	TRBV7-2	TGTGCCAGCAGCTTAGTAGCTAGCGGCAGCTCCTACAATGAGCAGTTCTTC	CASSLVASGSSYNEQFF
NA	NA	TRBJ2-3	TRBV7-3	TGTGCCAGCAGCTTAATTGCTAGCGGCACAGATACGCAGTATTTT	CASSLIASGTDTQYF
NA	NA	TRBJ2-3	TRBV5-1	TGCGCCAGCAAGGAGAGCACAGATACGCAGTATTTT	CASKESTDTQYF
TRBD1	NA	TRBJ1-2	TRBV5-4	TGTGCCAGCAGTCCAACCGGGACAGGGGCCTCCTATGGCTACACCTTC	CASSPTGTGASYGYTF
TRBD1	NA	TRBJ1-2	TRBV4-3	TGCGCCAGCAGCCAAATGGGGCAGGGGGCCTATGGCTACACCTTC	CASSQMGQGAYGYTF
NA	few	TRBJ1-1	TRBV5-6	TGTGCCAGCAGCTTGGAGCGCGCTGAAGCTTTCTTT	CASSLERAEAFF
TRBD1	NA	TRBJ1-2	TRBV6-5	TGTGCCAGCAGTTACACCGGGACAGGAGGGCTTCGGGGCTACACCTTC	CASSYTGTGGLRGYTF
NA	NA	TRBJ2-5	TRBV2	TGTGCCAGCAGTGAACGGAGAGAGACCCAGTACTTC	CASSERRETQYF
NA	NA	TRBJ1-2	TRBV27	TGTGCCAGCAGTTTTCGAGGGGGAGAGGGTGGCTACACCTTC	CASSFRGGEGGYTF
TRBD2	NA	TRBJ2-7	TRBV13	TGTGCCAGCAGCCCTACAACTAGCGGCTCCTACGAGCAGTACTTC	CASSPTTSGSYEQYF
TRBD1	NA	TRBJ2-5	TRBV9	TGTGCCAGCAGCCCAACCGGGACAGGGCAAGAGACCCAGTACTTC	CASSPTGTGQETQYF
NA	once	TRBJ2-5	TRBV19	TGTGCCAGTAGTCGACGGACGGCGGGGGCCAAAGAGACCCAGTACTTC	CASSRRTAGAKETQYF
TRBD1	few	TRBJ1-4	TRBV28	TGTGCCAGCAGTTTGACAGGGGGTTATGAAAAACTGTTTTTT	CASSLTGGYEKLFF
NA	NA	TRBJ2-7	TRBV7-9	TGTGCCAGCAGCCCGTCTAGCGTGCAGTACTTC	CASSPSSVQYF
TRBD2	NA	TRBJ2-7	TRBV4-1	TGCGCCAGCAGCCCTCAGCTAGTCAGCGGGGCATCCTACGAGCAGTACTTC	CASSPQLVSGASYEQYF
NA	NA	TRBJ2-3	TRBV11-2	TGTGCCAGCAGATCGCGGGCGGGAGATACGCAGTATTTT	CASRSRAGDTQYF
TRBD2	NA	TRBJ2-7	TRBV4-2	TGTGCCAGCAGCCAAGATCTCAGCGGGAGAAGGTACGAGCAGTACTTC	CASSQDLSGRRYEQYF
TRBD1	few	TRBJ1-2	TRBV5-1	TGCGCCAGCAGCAGGACAGGGGGCGATAGCTATGGCTACACCTTC	CASSRTGGDSYGYTF
NA	NA	TRBJ2-1	TRBV4-1	TGCGCCAGCAGCCGCGCAAATGAGCAGTTCTTC	CASSRANEQFF
TRBD2	NA	TRBJ2-1	TRBV7-2	TGTGCCAGCAGCTCTTACGGGAGGAGCTCCTACAATGAGCAGTTCTTC	CASSSYGRSSYNEQFF
TRBD1	few	TRBJ1-5	TRBV4-2	TGTGCCAGCAGCGAGGACAGGAACAATCAGCCCCAGCATTTT	CASSEDRNNQPQHF
NA	NA	TRBJ2-1	TRBV18	TGTGCCAGCTCACCCACGGGGGTGGGGGGTTACAATGAGCAGTTCTTC	CASSPTGVGGYNEQFF
NA	NA	TRBJ2-7	TRBV28	TGTGCCAGCAGTTTAACGGCCGTACCAGGCTACGAGCAGTACTTC	CASSLTAVPGYEQYF
TRBD1	few	TRBJ1-4	TRBV6-5	TGTGCCAGCAGTAGGGACAGGGGTAATGAAAAACTGTTTTTT	CASSRDRGNEKLFF
TRBD1	NA	TRBJ2-7	TRBV7-8	TGTGCCAGCAGCCTTCGACAGGGCCGATATGTAAAGTACTTC	CASSLRQGRYVKYF